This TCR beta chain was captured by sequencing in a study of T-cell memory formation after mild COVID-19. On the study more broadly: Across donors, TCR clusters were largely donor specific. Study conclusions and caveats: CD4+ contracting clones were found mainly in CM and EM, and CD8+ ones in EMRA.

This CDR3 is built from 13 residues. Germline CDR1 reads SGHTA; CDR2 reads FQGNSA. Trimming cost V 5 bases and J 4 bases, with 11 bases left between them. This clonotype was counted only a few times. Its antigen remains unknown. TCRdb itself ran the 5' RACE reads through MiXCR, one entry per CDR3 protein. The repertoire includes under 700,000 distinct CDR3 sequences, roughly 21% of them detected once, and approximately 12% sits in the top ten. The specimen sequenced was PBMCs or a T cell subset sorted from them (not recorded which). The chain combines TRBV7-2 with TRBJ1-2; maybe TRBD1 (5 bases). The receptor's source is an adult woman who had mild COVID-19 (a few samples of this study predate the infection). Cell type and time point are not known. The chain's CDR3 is CASSPRGLYGYTF. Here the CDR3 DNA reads TGTGCCAGCAGCCCTCGGGGCCTCTATGGCTACACCTTC.